What follows are 27 T cell receptor beta chains derived from one specimen sequenced in a study of Ad26.COV2.S vaccination and SARS-CoV-2 variants. Treatment described: over 15 received Ad26.COV2.S at low or high dose, single or two shots; about 5 received placebo; per-sample allocation not given. Following the first vaccine or placebo injection, samples were taken on day 63. Assay: immunoSEQ multiplex PCR; the TCRdb copy retains only in-frame clones and omits some. The sample holds hundreds of thousands of clones, more than 80% seen once. Sequenced material: peripheral blood, taken in a trial of Ad26.COV2.S vaccine versus placebo. Receptors originate from a person aged 18-60 years who received the Ad26.COV2.S COVID-19 vaccine or a placebo.

A single count supports this clone. This rearrangement joins TRBV20-1 to TRBJ1-2; D is uncertain. This CDR3 is 13 amino acids long. Between the trimmed V and J ends, which lost 3 bases and 4 bases, there was a span of 12 bases. Germline assignment: CDR1 DFQATT and CDR2 SNEGSKA (reference sequence). CDR3 protein: CSASKASGYGYTF. CDR3 bases: TGCAGTGCTAGTAAGGCTAGTGGCTATGGCTACACCTTC.

V and J are TRBV3-1 (or the pseudogene TRBV3-2) and TRBJ2-7, with 7 bases lining up with TRBD1. This CDR3 is built from 14 residues. The germline gives CDR1 LGHDT, CDR2 YNNKEL (reference sequence). The junction had 2 bases not matched to a gene; V was cut back by 1 base and J by 2 bases. The DNA for the CDR3 is TGTGCCAGCAGCCAAGGGACAGGCACCTACGAGCAGTACTTC. It translates to CASSQGTGTYEQYF.

The V and J genes are TRBV3-1 (or the pseudogene TRBV3-2) and TRBJ2-7; tentatively, D is TRBD2 (5 bases). Germline CDR1 is LGHDT and CDR2 is YNNKEL (reference sequence). V dropped 0 bases and J dropped 4 bases, with 10 bases sitting between them. This CDR3 is built from 14 residues. CDR3 in amino acids: CASSQDEGRYEQYF. DNA for the CDR3: TGTGCCAGCAGCCAAGATGAGGGAAGATACGAGCAGTACTTC.

The CDR3 region has the DNA TGTGCCAGCAGTTACGGTATCGGACAGGGGAGAAGGGACATTCAGTACTTC. Amino acid sequence: CASSYGIGQGRRDIQYF. The rearrangement uses TRBV6-2 or TRBV6-3 and TRBJ2-4; 9 nucleotides align to TRBD1. Germline loops: CDR1 MNHEY, CDR2 SVGEGT. The CDR3 runs 17 residues. V lost 2 bases and J lost 8; bases outside the gene matches: 13.

The chain joins TRBV3-1 (or the pseudogene TRBV3-2) to TRBJ1-2; 11 bases fit TRBD1. Germline CDR1 and CDR2: LGHDT and YNNKEL (reference sequence). The CDR3 has 17 amino acids. V was pared by 0 bases and J by 4 bases, with 7 bases of the junction left unmatched. The CDR3 nucleotides are TGTGCCAGCAGCCAAGAGGTCCGGACAGGGGGCTTCTATGGCTACACCTTC. Translated, it gives CASSQEVRTGGFYGYTF.

This clone has only one observation. Other nucleotide sequences in the sample specify the same CDR3. The rearrangement uses TRBV19 and TRBJ2-3; D unresolved. From germline, CDR1 is LNHDA and CDR2 SQIVND (reference sequence). The CDR3 is 13 amino acids. V lost 3 bases to trimming and J lost 2 bases, with 6 bases between them. The DNA for the CDR3 is TGTGCCAGTAGTATGACACTCACAGATACGCAGTATTTT. Protein product: CASSMTLTDTQYF.

The chain is built from TRBV6-5 and TRBJ2-3; 9 bases align to TRBD1. The ends lost 2 bases at V and 1 base at J; junction bases unmatched: 4. This CDR3 has 16 residues. The V gene's germline CDR1 is MNHEY and CDR2 SVGAGI. The CDR3, as DNA: TGTGCCAGCAGTTACACCCGACAGGGGGGCACAGATACGCAGTATTTT. It translates to CASSYTRQGGTDTQYF.

The chain combines TRBV11-2 with TRBJ1-5; no definite D call. V lost 3 bases and J 5 bases, leaving 8 bases between the germline ends. The CDR3 runs to 13 residues. Germline lookup yields CDR1 SGHAT and CDR2 FQNNGV. The DNA of the CDR3 is TGTGCCAGCAGCTTCACCACCTATCAGCCCCAGCATTTT. This codes for CASSFTTYQPQHF.

The rearrangement uses TRBV13 and TRBJ1-1; D unresolved. Germline CDR1 reads PRHDT; CDR2 reads FYEKMQ (reference sequence). V lost 4 bases to trimming and J lost 0 bases, with 18 bases between them. This CDR3 is built from 17 residues. CDR3 residues: CASSSYSETSMNTEAFF. The CDR3 DNA reads as TGTGCCAGCAGCTCCTATAGCGAAACCTCCATGAACACTGAAGCTTTCTTT.

This clone was detected a few times. V is TRBV4-2 and J is TRBJ1-3; 7 bases are a match to TRBD1. Germline-derived CDR1 and CDR2 are LGHNA and YNFKEQ. This CDR3 region has 15 residues. The V gene end was trimmed by 3 bases and the J gene end by 4 bases; junction bases not matched to a gene: 6. The CDR3: CASSHLQGPGNTIYF. The CDR3 nucleotides read TGTGCCAGCAGCCATCTACAGGGGCCCGGAAACACCATATATTTT.

The chain combines TRBV4-2 with TRBJ2-3, with D maybe TRBD2 (6 bases). The V gene lost 0 bases and the J gene lost 14 bases, with 15 bases spanning the gap. CDR1 and CDR2 from the germline V gene are LGHNA and YNFKEQ. The CDR3 covers 13 residues. The CDR3 DNA sequence: TGTGCCAGCAGCCAAGATCCGACTAGTGTACCGTATTTT. This gives the protein CASSQDPTSVPYF.

This clone showed up just once. CDR3 protein: CSAWLAGGRGFF. CDR3 in DNA: TGCAGCGCGTGGCTAGCGGGAGGACGGGGGTTCTTC. This sequence joins TRBV29-1 and TRBJ2-1, with TRBD2 identical over 11 bases. After removal of 7 bases from V and 15 bases from J, the junction contained 11 bases not matched to a gene. Germline CDR1 and CDR2: SQVTM and ANQGSEA. This CDR3 comprises 12 residues.

The chain employs TRBV19 and TRBJ2-5; D is perhaps TRBD2 (6 bases). The V gene's germline CDR1 is LNHDA and CDR2 SQIVND (reference sequence). V shed 3 bases and J shed 5 bases, with 10 bases lying between them. CDR3 length: 13 amino acids. In nucleotides, the CDR3 is TGTGCCAGTAGTATTGGGGCGGGGGAGACCCAGTACTTC. Protein: CASSIGAGETQYF.

DNA of the CDR3: TGCGCCAGCAGCTTGGGGACAGGGGACGATACGCAGTATTTT. Translated, it gives CASSLGTGDDTQYF. The V call is TRBV5-1, the J call TRBJ2-3; 9 positions agree with TRBD1. V lost 0 bases to trimming and J lost 6 bases; unmatched junction nucleotides: 2. This CDR3 region has 14 residues. From germline, CDR1 is SGHRS and CDR2 YFSETQ.

Comments on this clone: This sample also contains other DNA sequences that code for the same CDR3. CDR3 coding DNA: TGTGCCATCTCCGGGACAGCGAACACCGGGGAGCTGTTTTTT. It specifies CAISGTANTGELFF. This chain links TRBV10-3 with TRBJ2-2; TRBD1 agrees at 7 bases. CDR1 ENHRY and CDR2 SYGVKD come from the germline V gene. The CDR3 is 14 amino acids. The V and J ends lost 8 bases and 0 bases, in that order; junction bases with no gene match: 3.

The CDR3 sequence is CASSRGTMGTDTQYF. DNA of the CDR3: TGTGCCAGCAGCCGCGGGACTATGGGGACAGATACGCAGTATTTT. The J gene is TRBJ2-3, the V gene TRBV11-3; 7 nucleotides line up with TRBD2. Unmatched junction bases numbered 8, after V lost 5 bases and J lost 3 bases. The CDR3 covers 15 residues. Germline assignment: CDR1 SGHNT and CDR2 YENEEA.

Note on this clone: Other DNA sequences of this sample code for an identical CDR3. The V gene is TRBV6-5, the J gene TRBJ2-7, with 10 bases matching TRBD2. The CDR3 consists of 15 residues. The germline CDR1 and CDR2 sequences are MNHEY and SVGAGI. J was trimmed by 2 bases and V by 0 bases; bases with no gene match: 1. The CDR3 sequence: CASSYSSGGAYEQYF. The CDR3 nucleotides read TGTGCCAGCAGTTACTCGAGCGGGGGGGCCTACGAGCAGTACTTC.

The V and J genes are TRBV9 and TRBJ2-4; D could derive from TRBD1 or TRBD2 (5 bases each). This CDR3 is built from 16 residues. Germline CDR1 SGDLS, CDR2 YYNGEE. V lost 0 bases and J 4 bases, leaving 14 bases between the germline ends. The CDR3, as DNA: TGTGCCAGCAGCGTAGGGGTGGGGGTAGCAAAAAACATTCAGTACTTC. It translates to CASSVGVGVAKNIQYF.

This chain connects TRBV24-1 to TRBJ2-1; 7 nucleotides align to TRBD1. CDR1 KGHDR and CDR2 SFDVKD come from the germline V gene. This CDR3 is 16 amino acids long. With V trimmed by 2 bases and J by 0 bases, 3 bases remained unmatched. The CDR3 DNA follows: TGTGCCACCAGTGATTGGGACAGCACCTCCTACAATGAGCAGTTCTTC. It codes for CATSDWDSTSYNEQFF.

V usage is TRBV7-9 and J usage is TRBJ2-5; D is perhaps TRBD2 (5 bases). CDR3 length: 14 amino acids. The germline V gene has CDR1 SEHNR and CDR2 FQNEAQ (reference sequence). V gave up 3 bases and J gave up 2 bases, with 10 bases separating them. CDR3 nucleotide sequence: TGTGCCAGCAGCTTGGCTAGCACACAAGAGACCCAGTACTTC. It specifies CASSLASTQETQYF.

This rearrangement joins TRBV3-1 (or the pseudogene TRBV3-2) to TRBJ1-2, with D maybe TRBD1 (5 bases). V was pared by 7 bases and J by 6 bases, with 9 bases between. The CDR3 is made up of 11 amino acids. Germline values: CDR1 LGHDT, CDR2 YNNKEL (reference sequence). In DNA, the CDR3 is TGTGCCAGCACGCGGGGGAATGGCTACACCTTC. The encoded protein is CASTRGNGYTF.

The genes are TRBV29-1 and TRBJ1-1; the D is unclear. The CDR3 totals 13 residues. The V and J ends lost 4 bases and 3 bases respectively, with 12 bases between them. Germline loops: CDR1 SQVTM, CDR2 ANQGSEA. The DNA of the CDR3 is TGCAGCGTTGCCGGGGTGAAGCACACTGAAGCTTTCTTT. This translates into CSVAGVKHTEAFF.

V is TRBV7-2 and J is TRBJ2-5, with D perhaps matching TRBD1 (6 bases). The CDR3 has 14 amino acids. Germline V CDR1 and CDR2: SGHTA, FQGNSA. Trimming pared 7 bases from V and 1 base from J, leaving 13 bases between. CDR3 bases: TGTGCCAGCAACCCGCAGGGGCCCCAAGAGACCCAGTACTTC. It codes for CASNPQGPQETQYF.

V gene TRBV29-1 combines with J gene TRBJ2-2, with D uncertain. Per germline, CDR1 SQVTM and CDR2 ANQGSEA. Trimming pared 5 bases from V and 5 bases from J, leaving 15 bases between. The CDR3 totals 14 residues. CDR3: CSVRPQTGTGELFF. CDR3 sequence (DNA): TGCAGCGTTCGACCCCAAACCGGGACCGGGGAGCTGTTTTTT.

In its sample, this clone was seen a few times. V is TRBV7-9 and J is TRBJ1-1, with D perhaps matching TRBD1 (5 bases). Per germline, CDR1 SEHNR and CDR2 FQNEAQ (reference sequence). The V gene lost 5 bases and the J gene lost 1 base, with 11 bases spanning the gap. There are 14 residues in the CDR3. CDR3 in DNA: TGTGCCAGCAGCCAGGGACGTCCGAACACTGAAGCTTTCTTT. Encoded protein: CASSQGRPNTEAFF.

This clone was counted only a few times. The CDR3 loop is CASSQVRTNEQFF. DNA for the CDR3: TGTGCCAGCAGCCAAGTTAGGACGAATGAGCAGTTCTTC. This chain joins TRBV4-2 and TRBJ2-1; no definite D call. The V gene lost 1 base and the J gene lost 7 bases, with 8 bases spanning the gap. Germline V gene lookup returns CDR1 LGHNA and CDR2 YNFKEQ. The CDR3 covers 13 residues.

This chain uses TRBV29-1 with TRBJ2-1; D is possibly TRBD2 (6 bases). Trimming took 7 bases from V and 5 from J, leaving 12 bases between them. The CDR3 contains 12 residues. Germline assignment: CDR1 SQVTM and CDR2 ANQGSEA. The DNA for the CDR3 is TGCAGCGCTGCGGGGACTGACAATGAGCAGTTCTTC. Translating gives CSAAGTDNEQFF.